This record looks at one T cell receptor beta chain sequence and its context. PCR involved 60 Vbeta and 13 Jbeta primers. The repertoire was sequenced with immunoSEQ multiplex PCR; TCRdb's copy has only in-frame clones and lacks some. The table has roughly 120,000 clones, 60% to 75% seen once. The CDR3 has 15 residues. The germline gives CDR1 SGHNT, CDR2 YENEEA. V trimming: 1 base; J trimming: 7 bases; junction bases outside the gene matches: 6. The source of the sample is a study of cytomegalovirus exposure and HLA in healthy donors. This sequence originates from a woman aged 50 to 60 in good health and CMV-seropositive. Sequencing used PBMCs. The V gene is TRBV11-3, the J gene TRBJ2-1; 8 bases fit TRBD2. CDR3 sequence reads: CASSLGRGGTNEQFF. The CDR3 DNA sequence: TGTGCCAGCAGCTTAGGTCGGGGGGGAACGAATGAGCAGTTCTTC.